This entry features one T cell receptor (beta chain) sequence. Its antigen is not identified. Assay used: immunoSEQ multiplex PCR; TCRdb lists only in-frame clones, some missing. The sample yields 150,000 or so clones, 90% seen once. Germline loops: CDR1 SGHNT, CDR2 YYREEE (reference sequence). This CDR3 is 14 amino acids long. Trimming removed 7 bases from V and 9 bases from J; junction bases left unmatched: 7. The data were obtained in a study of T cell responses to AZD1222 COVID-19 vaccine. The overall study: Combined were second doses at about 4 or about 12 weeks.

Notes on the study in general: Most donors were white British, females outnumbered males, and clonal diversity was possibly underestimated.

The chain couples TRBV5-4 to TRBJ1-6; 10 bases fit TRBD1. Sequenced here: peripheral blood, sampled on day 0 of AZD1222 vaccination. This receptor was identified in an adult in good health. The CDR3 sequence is CASGRDRGSSPLHF. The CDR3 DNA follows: TGTGCCAGCGGCCGGGACAGGGGTAGTTCACCCCTCCACTTT.